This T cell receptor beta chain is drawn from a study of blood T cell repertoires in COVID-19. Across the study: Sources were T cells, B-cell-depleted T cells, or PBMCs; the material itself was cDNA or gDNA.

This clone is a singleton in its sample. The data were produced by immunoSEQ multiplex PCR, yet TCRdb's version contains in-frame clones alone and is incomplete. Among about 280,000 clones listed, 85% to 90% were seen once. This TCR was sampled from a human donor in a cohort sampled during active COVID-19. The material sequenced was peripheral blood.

CDR3 residues: CASSGFQGLYNEQFF. The CDR3 coding sequence is TGTGCCAGCAGTGGTTTCCAGGGGTTGTACAATGAGCAGTTCTTC. The chain joins TRBV27 to TRBJ2-1, with D possibly being TRBD1 (6 bases). The germline V gene encodes CDR1 MNHEY and CDR2 SMNVEV (reference sequence). CDR3 length: 15 residues. V lost 5 bases and J lost 4, with 15 bases in between.